The 3 T cell receptor beta chains below all came from one sample that was sequenced in a study of beta chain features in type 1 diabetes. All of the isolated RNA was reverse transcribed, so expressed TCRB transcripts were sequenced. The table came from immunoSEQ multiplex PCR; TCRdb's copy has only in-frame clones and leaves some out. The data show fewer than 900,000 clones, 15% to 20% seen once. Input material: naive CD4+ T cells from blood. The receptors come from a woman younger than 35 in good health.

This clone was counted only a few times. The V and J genes are TRBV4-1 and TRBJ2-1; TRBD2 matches 16 bases. CDR1 is MGHRA, CDR2 YSYEKL, per germline. The ends lost 3 bases at V and 7 bases at J; junction bases unmatched: 12. The CDR3 sequence is 19 residues long. The CDR3 nucleotides read TGCGCCAGCAGCCATTCAACCGGGACTAGCGGGAGGGTAAGGAATGAGCAGTTCTTC. Its protein product is CASSHSTGTSGRVRNEQFF.

The rearrangement links TRBV2 to TRBJ2-3, with 9 bases fitting TRBD2. Germline-derived CDR1 and CDR2 are SNHLY and FYNNEI. The CDR3 extends over 17 amino acids. The V segment lost 6 bases and the J segment 1 base; nucleotides outside the gene matches: 11. CDR3 coding DNA: TGTGCCAGCAGCGTTATACTAGCGGGTCGGGGCACAGATACGCAGTATTTT. Its protein product is CASSVILAGRGTDTQYF. Filled out from reference TRBV2 and TRBJ2-3, the complete variable domain reads EPEVTQTPSHQVTQMGQEVILRCVPISNHLYFYWYRQILGQKVEFLVSFYNNEISEKSEIFDDQFSVERPDGSNFTLKIRSTKLEDSAMYFCASSVILAGRGTDTQYFGPGTRLTVL.

This clone has more than one count but fewer than ten. V usage is TRBV15 and J usage is TRBJ2-1; D is uncertain. Germline values: CDR1 LNHNV, CDR2 YYDKDF (reference sequence). This CDR3 is 17 amino acids long. With 0 bases removed from V and 10 bases from J, the gap between germline ends came to 22 bases. The CDR3 DNA reads as TGTGCCACCAGCAGAGATTTGTCGTCTAGTCGAGTTCACGAGCAGTTCTTC. Protein product: CATSRDLSSSRVHEQFF.